This TCR beta chain was recovered during a study of breast tumors, draining lymph nodes, adjacent tissues. CDR3 length: 13 residues. Trimming cost V 7 bases and J 5 bases, with 12 bases left between them. Germline V lookup: CDR1 LNHDA, CDR2 SQIVND (reference sequence). From the multiplex PCR reads, TCRdb called clonotypes with MiXCR, one entry per CDR3 protein. The table lists some 52,000 distinct CDR3 sequences, over 40% of them singletons. The chain links TRBV19 to TRBJ1-5, with TRBD1 as a possible D gene (6 bases). The sample consisted of breast tumor tissue. This TCR was recovered from a female donor with breast cancer. Some clones in this sample may be carry-over from other donors' samples. The CDR3 bases are TGTGCCAGTACTAAGACAGGCGATCAGCCCCAGCATTTT. Protein product: CASTKTGDQPQHF.